The rows below give T cell receptor beta chains drawn from one sample of a study of regulatory T cells in long-lasting Graves disease. One entry per CDR3 protein results from TCRdb running MiXCR on the multiplex PCR reads. The sample includes about 450,000 distinct CDR3 sequences, roughly a quarter of them seen just once. The sample was peripheral blood mononuclear cells (PBMCs), taken when the disease was refractory, from a patient treated with antithyroid drugs. The receptors shown here come from a female donor with Graves disease. CDR3s include the opening cysteine and the closing phenylalanine or tryptophan. Each record gives: J gene, V gene, clone size, D gene, CDR3 DNA, CDR3 protein. The D gene is left open where the match is weak. Rows give clone size only sometimes, using once, few, many, or a class for an expanded clone.

J: TRBJ1-2
V: TRBV28
size: few
D: -
DNA: TGTGCCAGCAGAACCCGGACCGCCCGAAGCTATGGCTACACCTTC
CDR3: CASRTRTARSYGYTF

J: TRBJ1-5
V: TRBV2
size: many
D: -
DNA: TGTGCCAGCAGTGTTGTCAAATTAGATCAGCCCCAGCATTTT
CDR3: CASSVVKLDQPQHF

J: TRBJ2-5
V: TRBV7-2
size: many
D: -
DNA: TGTGCCAGCAGCTTAGGTTGGCAGGGGGAGACCCAGTACTTC
CDR3: CASSLGWQGETQYF

J: TRBJ2-7
V: TRBV5-1
size: few
D: TRBD1
DNA: TGCGCCAGCAGCAAGGGGACAGGGCCCTACGAGCAGTACTTC
CDR3: CASSKGTGPYEQYF

J: TRBJ2-2
V: TRBV2
size: many
D: -
DNA: TGTGCCAGCAGTGTCAAACACGCACGGGCCGGGGAGCTGTTTTTT
CDR3: CASSVKHARAGELFF

J: TRBJ2-4
V: TRBV27
size: few
D: TRBD2
DNA: TGTGCCAGCAGATTTCTAGCGGGCGGGAGGGGCAAAAACATTCAGTACTTC
CDR3: CASRFLAGGRGKNIQYF

J: TRBJ2-5
V: TRBV6-9
size: -
D: -
DNA: TGTGCCAGCAGTTACTGGAACCAAGAGACCCAGTACTTC
CDR3: CASSYWNQETQYF

J: TRBJ2-5
V: TRBV20-1
size: -
D: TRBD2
DNA: TGCAGTGCTAGATCCCTGGGGCTAGCGGGACCAGAGACCCGGTACTTC
CDR3: CSARSLGLAGPETRYF

J: TRBJ2-4
V: TRBV6-6
size: -
D: -
DNA: TGTGCCAGCAGTTACTCGGGGGGTGGGGCCAAAAACATTCAGTACTTC
CDR3: CASSYSGGGAKNIQYF

J: TRBJ2-7
V: TRBV7-3
size: few
D: -
DNA: TGTGCCAGCAGCTTAGAGACGCCGGCGCAGTACTTC
CDR3: CASSLETPAQYF

J: TRBJ2-1
V: TRBV11-2
size: -
D: TRBD2
DNA: TGTGCCAGCAGCTTATTGACTAGCGCCTACAATGAGCAGTTCTTC
CDR3: CASSLLTSAYNEQFF

J: TRBJ2-5
V: TRBV7-2
size: many
D: TRBD2
DNA: TGTGCCAGCAGCTTAGATGGCGGGAGCCAAGAGACCCAGTACTTC
CDR3: CASSLDGGSQETQYF

J: TRBJ1-1
V: TRBV6-1
size: few
D: -
DNA: TGTGCCAGCAGTCAGACAGATTCGAACACTGAAGCTTTCTTT
CDR3: CASSQTDSNTEAFF

J: TRBJ2-1
V: TRBV7-3
size: -
D: -
DNA: TGTGCCAGCAGCTTATTCGTGGGATCCTACAATGAGCAGTTCTTC
CDR3: CASSLFVGSYNEQFF

J: TRBJ1-1
V: TRBV10-3
size: -
D: -
DNA: TGTGCCATCAGTGAGTCGAGTAGTGCCGCTTTCTTT
CDR3: CAISESSSAAFF

J: TRBJ2-7
V: TRBV27
size: -
D: TRBD2
DNA: TGTGCCAGCAGTAACAGAGCGGGAGTATATCGTTACGAGCAGTACTTC
CDR3: CASSNRAGVYRYEQYF

J: TRBJ2-7
V: TRBV7-2
size: many
D: TRBD2
DNA: TGTGCCAGCAGCCCCAACAGGGTAGCGGGAGTGAGGGAGCAGTACTTC
CDR3: CASSPNRVAGVREQYF

J: TRBJ1-2
V: TRBV7-2
size: -
D: -
DNA: TGTGCCAGCAGCCCGAGACCCGGGGCCGGCTATGGCTACACCTTC
CDR3: CASSPRPGAGYGYTF

J: TRBJ1-4
V: TRBV11-2
size: many
D: -
DNA: TGTGCCAGCAGCTTAAGTGTCAGGGGAAATGAAAAACTGTTTTTT
CDR3: CASSLSVRGNEKLFF